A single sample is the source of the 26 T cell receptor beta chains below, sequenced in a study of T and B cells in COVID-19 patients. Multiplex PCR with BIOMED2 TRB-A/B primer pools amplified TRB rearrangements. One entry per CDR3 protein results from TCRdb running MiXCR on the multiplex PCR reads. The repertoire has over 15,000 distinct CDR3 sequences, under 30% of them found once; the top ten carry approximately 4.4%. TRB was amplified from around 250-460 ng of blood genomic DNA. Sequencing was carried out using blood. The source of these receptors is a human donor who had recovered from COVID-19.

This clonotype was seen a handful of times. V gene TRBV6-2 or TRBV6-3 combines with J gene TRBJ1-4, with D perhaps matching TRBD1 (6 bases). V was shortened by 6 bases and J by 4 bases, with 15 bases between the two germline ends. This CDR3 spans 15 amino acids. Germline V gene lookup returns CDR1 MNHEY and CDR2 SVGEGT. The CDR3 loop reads CASRPGTPLNEKLFF. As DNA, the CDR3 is TGTGCCAGCAGACCCGGGACACCACTTAATGAAAAACTGTTTTTT.

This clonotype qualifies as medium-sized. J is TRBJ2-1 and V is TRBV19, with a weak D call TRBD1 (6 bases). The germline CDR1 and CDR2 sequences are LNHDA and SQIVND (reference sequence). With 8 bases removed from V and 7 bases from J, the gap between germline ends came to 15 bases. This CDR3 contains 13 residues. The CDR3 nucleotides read TGTGCCAGTCTAGGCAGGGGTGAAAATGAGCAGTTCTTC. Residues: CASLGRGENEQFF.

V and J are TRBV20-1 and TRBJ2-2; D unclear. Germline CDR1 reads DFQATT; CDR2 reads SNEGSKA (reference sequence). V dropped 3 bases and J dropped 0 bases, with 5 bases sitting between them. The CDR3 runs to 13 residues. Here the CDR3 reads CSASNANTGELFF. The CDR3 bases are TGCAGTGCTAGTAATGCGAACACCGGGGAGCTGTTTTTT.

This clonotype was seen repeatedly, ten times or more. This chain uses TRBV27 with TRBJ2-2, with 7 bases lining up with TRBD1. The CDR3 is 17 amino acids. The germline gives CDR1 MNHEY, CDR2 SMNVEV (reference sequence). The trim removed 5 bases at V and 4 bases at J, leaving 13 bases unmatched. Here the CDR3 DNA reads TGTGCCAGCAGTCTAAACCTCGACAGGGTGGGCACCGGGGAGCTGTTTTTT. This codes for CASSLNLDRVGTGELFF.

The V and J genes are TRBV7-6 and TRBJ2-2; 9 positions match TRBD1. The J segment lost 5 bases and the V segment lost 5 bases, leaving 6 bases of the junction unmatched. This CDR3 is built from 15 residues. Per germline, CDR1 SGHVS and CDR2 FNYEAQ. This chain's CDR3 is CASSIQGAGTGELFF. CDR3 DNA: TGTGCCAGCAGCATACAGGGGGCAGGTACCGGGGAGCTGTTTTTT.

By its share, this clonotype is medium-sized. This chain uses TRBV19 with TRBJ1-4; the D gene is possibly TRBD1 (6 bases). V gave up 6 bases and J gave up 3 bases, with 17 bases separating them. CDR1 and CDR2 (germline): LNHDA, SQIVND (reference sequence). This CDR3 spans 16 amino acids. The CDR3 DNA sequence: TGTGCCAGTAGATCCCTCTCAGGGGCTTCTAATGAAAAACTGTTTTTT. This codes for CASRSLSGASNEKLFF. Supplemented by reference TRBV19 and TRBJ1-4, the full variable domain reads DGGITQSPKYLFRKEGQNVTLSCEQNLNHDAMYWYRQDPGQGLRLIYYSQIVNDFQKGDIAEGYSVSREKKESFPLTVTSAQKNPTAFYLCASRSLSGASNEKLFFGSGTQLSVL.

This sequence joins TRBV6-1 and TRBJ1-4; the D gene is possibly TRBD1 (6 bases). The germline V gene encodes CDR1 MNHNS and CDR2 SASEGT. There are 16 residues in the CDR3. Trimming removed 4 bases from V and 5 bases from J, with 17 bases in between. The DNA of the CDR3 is TGTGCCAGCAGTGGGAAATTGGACAGACAAAATGAAAAACTGTTTTTT. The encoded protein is CASSGKLDRQNEKLFF.

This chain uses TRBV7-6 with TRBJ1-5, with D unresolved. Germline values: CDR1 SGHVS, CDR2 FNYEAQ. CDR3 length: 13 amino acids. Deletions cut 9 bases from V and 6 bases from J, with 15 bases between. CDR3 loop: CARNTAGFQPQHF. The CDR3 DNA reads TGTGCCAGAAACACGGCGGGGTTTCAGCCCCAGCATTTT.

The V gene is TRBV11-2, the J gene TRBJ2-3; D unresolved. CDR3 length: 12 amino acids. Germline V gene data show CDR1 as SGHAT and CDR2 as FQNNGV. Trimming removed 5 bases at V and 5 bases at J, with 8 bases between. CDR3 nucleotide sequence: TGTGCCAGCAGCCCACAGAGAGATACGCAGTATTTT. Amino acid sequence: CASSPQRDTQYF.

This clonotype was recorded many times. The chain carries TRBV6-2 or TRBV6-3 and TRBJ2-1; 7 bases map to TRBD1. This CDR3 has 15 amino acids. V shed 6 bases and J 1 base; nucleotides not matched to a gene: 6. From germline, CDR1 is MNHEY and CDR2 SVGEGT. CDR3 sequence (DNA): TGTGCCAGCAGCCCCGACAGGGAGTCCTACAATGAGCAGTTCTTC. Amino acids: CASSPDRESYNEQFF.

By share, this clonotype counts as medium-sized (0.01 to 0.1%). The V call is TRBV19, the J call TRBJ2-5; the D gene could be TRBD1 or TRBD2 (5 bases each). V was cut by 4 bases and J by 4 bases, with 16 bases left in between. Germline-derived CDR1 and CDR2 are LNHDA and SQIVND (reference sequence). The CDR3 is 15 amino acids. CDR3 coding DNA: TGTGCCAGTAGTACCCAACCCGGGACCTCAGAGACCCAGTACTTC. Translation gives CASSTQPGTSETQYF.

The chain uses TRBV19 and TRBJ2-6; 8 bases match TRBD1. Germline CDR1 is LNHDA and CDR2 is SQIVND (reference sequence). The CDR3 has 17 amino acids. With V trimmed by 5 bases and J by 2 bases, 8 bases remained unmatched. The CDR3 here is CASSPRQGRAGANVLTF. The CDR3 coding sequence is TGTGCCAGTAGTCCCAGACAGGGGCGAGCTGGGGCCAACGTCCTGACTTTC.

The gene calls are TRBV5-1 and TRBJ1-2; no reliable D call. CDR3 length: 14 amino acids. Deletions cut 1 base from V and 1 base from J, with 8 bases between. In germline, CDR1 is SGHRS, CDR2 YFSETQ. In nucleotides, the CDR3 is TGCGCCAGCAGCTTGAGGACGGGTAACTATGGCTACACCTTC. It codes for CASSLRTGNYGYTF.

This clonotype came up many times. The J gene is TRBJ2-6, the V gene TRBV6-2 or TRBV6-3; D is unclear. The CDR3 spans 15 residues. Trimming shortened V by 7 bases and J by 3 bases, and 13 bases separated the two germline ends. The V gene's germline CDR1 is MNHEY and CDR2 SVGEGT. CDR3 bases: TGTGCCAGCATTCTAAGGAGAGGTGGGGCCAACGTCCTGACTTTC. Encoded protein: CASILRRGGANVLTF.

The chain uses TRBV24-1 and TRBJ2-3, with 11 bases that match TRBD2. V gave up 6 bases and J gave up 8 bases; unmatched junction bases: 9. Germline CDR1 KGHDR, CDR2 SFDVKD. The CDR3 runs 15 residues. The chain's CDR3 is CATSSASGGSSTQYF. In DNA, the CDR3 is TGTGCCACCAGTTCGGCTAGCGGGGGGTCGAGTACGCAGTATTTT.

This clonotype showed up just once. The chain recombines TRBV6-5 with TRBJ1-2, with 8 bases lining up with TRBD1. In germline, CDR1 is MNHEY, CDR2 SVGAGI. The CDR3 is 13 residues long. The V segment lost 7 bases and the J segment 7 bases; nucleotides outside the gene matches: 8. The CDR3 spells CASNPGGSGGYTF. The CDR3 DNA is TGTGCCAGCAACCCAGGGGGCTCGGGTGGCTACACCTTC.

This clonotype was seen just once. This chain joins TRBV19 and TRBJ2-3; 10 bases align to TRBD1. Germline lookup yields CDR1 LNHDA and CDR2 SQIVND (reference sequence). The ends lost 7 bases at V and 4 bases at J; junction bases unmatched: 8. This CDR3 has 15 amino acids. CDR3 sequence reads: CASTRGGQGPDTQYF. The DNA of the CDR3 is TGTGCCAGTACCAGGGGGGGACAGGGGCCAGATACGCAGTATTTT.

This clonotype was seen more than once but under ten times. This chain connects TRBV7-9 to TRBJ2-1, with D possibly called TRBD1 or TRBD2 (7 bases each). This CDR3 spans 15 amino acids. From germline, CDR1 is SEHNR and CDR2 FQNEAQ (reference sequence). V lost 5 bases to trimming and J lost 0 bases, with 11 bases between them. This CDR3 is CASSPRGGSYNEQFF. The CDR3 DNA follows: TGTGCCAGCAGCCCCAGGGGGGGCTCCTACAATGAGCAGTTCTTC.

DNA for the CDR3: TGCGCCAGCAGCCGAAGGGCCGGGACAGGGGAAGCCGGGGAGCTGTTTTTT. Translated: CASSRRAGTGEAGELFF. This chain links TRBV5-1 with TRBJ2-2; 10 bases match TRBD1. The CDR3 runs 17 residues. Germline CDR1 is SGHRS and CDR2 is YFSETQ. V dropped 4 bases and J dropped 6; count of bases not matched to a gene: 12.

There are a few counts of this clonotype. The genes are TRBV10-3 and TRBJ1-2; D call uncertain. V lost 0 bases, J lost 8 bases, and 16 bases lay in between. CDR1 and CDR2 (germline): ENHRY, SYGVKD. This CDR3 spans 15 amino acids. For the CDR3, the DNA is TGTGCCATCAGTGAGTCAACGGCCGTCGAGGACGGCTACACCTTC. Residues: CAISESTAVEDGYTF.

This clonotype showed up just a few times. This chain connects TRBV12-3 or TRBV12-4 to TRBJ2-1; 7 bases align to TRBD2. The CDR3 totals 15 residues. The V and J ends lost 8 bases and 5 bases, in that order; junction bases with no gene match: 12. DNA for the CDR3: TGTGCCAGCCATTCCTACCGGGGGGTACACAATGAGCAGTTCTTC. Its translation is CASHSYRGVHNEQFF.

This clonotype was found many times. CDR3 sequence reads: CATSRTLEDQETQYF. The CDR3 DNA sequence: TGTGCCACCTCTCGGACACTTGAGGACCAAGAGACCCAGTACTTC. The chain couples TRBV12-3 or TRBV12-4 to TRBJ2-5; D is perhaps TRBD1 (5 bases). Trimming pared 10 bases from V and 0 bases from J, leaving 18 bases between. The CDR3 runs to 15 residues.

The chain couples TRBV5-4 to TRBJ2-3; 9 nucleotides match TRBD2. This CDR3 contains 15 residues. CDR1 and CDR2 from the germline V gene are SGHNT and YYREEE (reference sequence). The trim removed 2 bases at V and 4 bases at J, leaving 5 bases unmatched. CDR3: CASSFRTSASDTQYF. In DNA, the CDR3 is TGTGCCAGCAGCTTTAGGACTAGCGCCTCAGATACGCAGTATTTT.

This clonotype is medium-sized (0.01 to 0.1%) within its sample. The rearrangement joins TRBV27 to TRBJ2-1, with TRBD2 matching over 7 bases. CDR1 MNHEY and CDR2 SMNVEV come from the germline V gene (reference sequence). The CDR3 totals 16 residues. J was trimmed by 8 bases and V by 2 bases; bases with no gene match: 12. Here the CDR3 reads CASSLAGELLIHEQFF. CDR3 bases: TGTGCCAGCAGTTTAGCGGGGGAGCTCTTAATCCATGAGCAGTTCTTC.

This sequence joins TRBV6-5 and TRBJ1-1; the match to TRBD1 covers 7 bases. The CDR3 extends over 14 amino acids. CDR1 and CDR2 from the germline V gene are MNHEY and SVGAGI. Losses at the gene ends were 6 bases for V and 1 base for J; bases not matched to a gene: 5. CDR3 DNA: TGTGCCAGCAGCCTGGGACAGTCGAACACTGAAGCTTTCTTT. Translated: CASSLGQSNTEAFF.

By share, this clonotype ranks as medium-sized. CDR3 protein: CASSLRQLFTDTQYF. Here the CDR3 DNA reads TGTGCCAGCAGTTTACGACAACTTTTCACAGATACGCAGTATTTT. The chain carries TRBV12-3 or TRBV12-4 and TRBJ2-3, with D hard to call. CDR3 length: 15 residues. V lost 2 bases and J lost 2, with 11 bases in between.